This TCR beta chain emerged from a study of cytomegalovirus exposure and HLA in healthy donors. Study background: Counted in an early data release were 75 million to 85 million unique TCRs from HLA-typed donors.

Regarding this clone: Its antigen is currently unknown.

CDR3 length: 16 residues. Trimming pared 2 bases from V and 2 bases from J, leaving 14 bases between. Germline assignment: CDR1 SGHNT and CDR2 YYREEE (reference sequence). Broader study findings: The authors later found HLA-associated TCR beta chains more clonally expanded than equally common others. Cytomegalovirus status was reportedly diagnosed by the classifier with high specificity and sensitivity. The authors later linked a missense DCLRE1C variant to TCR beta V- and J-gene trimming.

The study ran its PCR with 60 Vbeta and 13 Jbeta primers. Profiled with immunoSEQ multiplex PCR; TCRdb holds only in-frame clones, not every one. The data hold some 190,000 clones, with less than 90% observed a single time. The J gene is TRBJ2-1, the V gene TRBV5-4; no clear D gene. The TCR was taken from a woman aged 25 to 39 in good health and CMV-seronegative. Sequenced material: PBMCs. CDR3 protein: CASSFFPGGAYNEQFF. CDR3 coding DNA: TGTGCCAGCAGCTTCTTCCCAGGTGGCGCCTACAATGAGCAGTTCTTC.